These T cell receptor beta chains were read from a single sample in a study of fetal regulatory T cell absence and autoimmunity. The method was immunoSEQ multiplex PCR; TCRdb's version includes in-frame clones alone and lacks a portion of them. The repertoire consists of just over 45,000 clones, with roughly 83% occurring once and the leading ten covering approximately 0.37%. The specimen sequenced was cord blood. These receptor sequences come from a newborn boy with IPEX syndrome. CDR3s include the opening cysteine and the closing phenylalanine or tryptophan. The D gene is left open where the match is weak. Not all rows give a size; the values are once, few, many and, for expanded clones, a class.

cdr3_length	d_call	v_call	j_call	clone_size	cdr3_aa	cdr3_nt
14	-	TRBV6-6	TRBJ1-3	-	CASSYGEQGNTIYF	TGTGCCAGCAGTTACGGAGAACAGGGAAACACCATATATTTT
14	TRBD1	TRBV9	TRBJ1-2	few	CASSVEDRGVRYTF	TGTGCCAGCAGCGTAGAGGACAGGGGTGTACGCTACACCTTC
15	-	TRBV29-1	TRBJ2-7	-	CSVEDGGGVPYEQYF	TGCAGCGTTGAAGATGGGGGGGGCGTCCCCTACGAGCAGTACTTC
13	-	TRBV7-9	TRBJ1-2	-	CASSPLQRSGYTF	TGTGCCAGCAGCCCTCTCCAGCGATCTGGCTACACCTTC
15	-	TRBV25-1	TRBJ2-2	-	CASSENSLNTGELFF	TGTGCCAGCAGTGAAAATTCACTGAACACCGGGGAGCTGTTTTTT
13	-	TRBV14	TRBJ2-1	-	CASSQGGWGEQFF	TGTGCCAGCAGCCAAGGGGGGTGGGGTGAGCAGTTCTTC
13	-	TRBV9	TRBJ2-3	-	CASRVLRTDTQYF	TGTGCCAGCAGAGTTCTCCGCACAGATACGCAGTATTTT
16	TRBD2	TRBV27	TRBJ2-3	-	CASSPLRTSKADTQYF	TGTGCCAGCAGCCCACTCAGGACTAGTAAGGCAGATACGCAGTATTTT
15	TRBD2	TRBV11-2	TRBJ2-1	-	CASSLNSGVYNEQFF	TGTGCCAGCAGCTTAAACAGCGGGGTCTACAATGAGCAGTTCTTC
16	-	TRBV11-2	TRBJ2-3	-	CASSLEPGALTDTQYF	TGTGCCAGCAGCTTAGAGCCCGGGGCCCTCACAGATACGCAGTATTTT
15	-	TRBV11-3	TRBJ1-5	-	CASLHRRGDWGPQHF	TGTGCCAGCCTTCATAGGCGGGGGGACTGGGGGCCCCAGCATTTT
16	TRBD1	TRBV30	TRBJ1-1	-	CAWSVPFRGTDTEAFF	TGTGCCTGGAGTGTACCCTTCAGGGGGACGGACACTGAAGCTTTCTTT
15	TRBD1	TRBV9	TRBJ1-6	-	CASSTQGTYNSPLHF	TGTGCCAGCAGCACACAGGGGACCTATAATTCACCCCTCCACTTT
15	TRBD1	TRBV6-6	TRBJ2-3	-	CASSYRDRATDTQYF	TGTGCCAGCAGTTACCGGGACAGGGCCACAGATACGCAGTATTTT
14	TRBD2	TRBV7-9	TRBJ2-1	-	CASSLAGAPNEQFF	TGTGCCAGCAGCCTAGCGGGAGCGCCCAATGAGCAGTTCTTC
19	TRBD2	TRBV11-2	TRBJ2-3	-	CASSSKRTSGGDAADTQYF	TGTGCCAGCAGCTCCAAGCGGACTAGCGGGGGGGACGCGGCAGATACGCAGTATTTT
14	-	TRBV6-1	TRBJ1-5	-	CASSSRRLGQPQHF	TGTGCCAGCAGTAGCCGAAGGCTCGGTCAGCCCCAGCATTTT
15	-	TRBV18	TRBJ1-3	once	CASSPTRSSGNTIYF	TGTGCCAGCTCACCCACCCGTAGCTCTGGAAACACCATATATTTT
13	-	TRBV13	TRBJ2-4	-	CASSLKGENIQYF	TGTGCCAGCAGCTTAAAGGGGGAAAACATTCAGTACTTC